The 28 T cell receptor beta chains reported below all come from one sample, sequenced in a study of T-cell reconstitution after alpha-beta-depleted transplantation in children. Unique molecular identifiers featured in how the TCRbeta library was prepared. MiXCR, run by TCRdb on the PCR reads, gives a single entry per CDR3 protein. This repertoire shows approximately 400,000 distinct CDR3 sequences, 16% found once; its top ten account for approximately 28%. The sequencing here drew on PBMCs, mostly from graft donor cells, taken 360 days after TCRalphabeta/CD19-depleted stem cell transplant. The receptors stem from a boy in the first two years of life who had a stem cell transplant for Wiskott-Aldrich syndrome, so the T cells may come from the graft donor.

The genes are TRBV15 and TRBJ2-2; no reliable D call. Trimming removed 0 bases at V and 7 bases at J, with 12 bases between. Looked up from germline, CDR1 is LNHNV and CDR2 is YYDKDF (reference sequence). The CDR3 sequence is 15 residues long. In DNA, the CDR3 is TGTGCCACCAGCAGAGATGATGGGCGAGGCGGGGAGCTGTTTTTT. It yields the protein CATSRDDGRGGELFF.

This chain uses TRBV24-1 with TRBJ2-3; TRBD1 matches 10 bases. CDR1 and CDR2 from the germline V gene are KGHDR and SFDVKD. With V trimmed by 3 bases and J by 3 bases, 5 bases remained unmatched. The CDR3 extends over 16 amino acids. CDR3 region: CATSDRGQGSTDTQYF. CDR3 nucleotides: TGTGCCACCAGTGATCGGGGACAGGGGAGTACAGATACGCAGTATTTT.

The CDR3, as DNA: TGCGCCAGCAGCCAAGCCCTGGGACTAGCGGGAGATACGCAGTATTTT. Encoded protein: CASSQALGLAGDTQYF. The rearrangement joins TRBV4-3 to TRBJ2-3, with TRBD2 matching over 12 bases. The V segment lost 1 base and the J segment 5 bases; nucleotides outside the gene matches: 4. There are 16 residues in the CDR3. The germline CDR1 and CDR2 sequences are LGHNA and YSLEER.

This clonotype was counted between two and nine times. V usage is TRBV5-1 and J usage is TRBJ2-3; tentative D call: TRBD2 (5 bases). V lost 1 base to trimming and J lost 2 bases, with 14 bases between them. CDR1 SGHRS and CDR2 YFSETQ come from the germline V gene. The CDR3 extends over 16 amino acids. The CDR3, as DNA: TGCGCCAGCAGCTTGAACGGGGATTATTACACAGATACGCAGTATTTT. It specifies CASSLNGDYYTDTQYF.

Written as DNA, the CDR3 is TGTGCCAGCTCACCATTTCTAGCGGGAGAGACCGCTAGCACAGATACGCAGTATTTT. This gives the protein CASSPFLAGETASTDTQYF. The rearrangement links TRBV18 to TRBJ2-3; 10 bases fit TRBD2. Trimming cost V 2 bases and J 0 bases; bases outside gene matches: 11. This CDR3 comprises 19 residues. In germline, CDR1 is KGHSH, CDR2 LQKENI. Combining the CDR3 with reference TRBV18 and TRBJ2-3 gives the whole variable domain NAGVMQNPRHLVRRRGQEARLRCSPMKGHSHVYWYRQLPEEGLKFMVYLQKENIIDESGMPKERFSAEFPKEGPSILRIQQVVRGDSAAYFCASSPFLAGETASTDTQYFGPGTRLTVL.

The genes are TRBV7-6 and TRBJ2-7; D remains unclear. From germline, CDR1 is SGHVS and CDR2 FNYEAQ. V was cut by 5 bases and J by 6 bases, with 20 bases left in between. This CDR3 contains 15 residues. Here the CDR3 DNA reads TGTGCCAGCAGCCCCCGCGACCTGGATGGAATCGAGCAGTACTTC. Protein: CASSPRDLDGIEQYF.

The rearrangement joins TRBV9 to TRBJ1-3; tentatively, D is TRBD1 (6 bases). This CDR3 has 16 residues. Germline V lookup: CDR1 SGDLS, CDR2 YYNGEE. Between the trimmed V and J ends, which lost 3 bases and 8 bases, there was a span of 21 bases. CDR3 loop: CASSDPPTGYEDTIYF. DNA for the CDR3: TGTGCCAGCAGCGATCCCCCAACAGGGTATGAAGACACCATATATTTT.

There are a few counts of this clonotype. The CDR3 DNA sequence: TGTGCCATCAGGGGGGGGGACAGCTACGAGCAGTACTTC. Its protein product is CAIRGGDSYEQYF. The rearrangement links TRBV10-3 to TRBJ2-7; either TRBD1 or TRBD2 may supply D (7 bases each). In germline, CDR1 is ENHRY, CDR2 SYGVKD. Trimming cost V 6 bases and J 3 bases, with 12 bases left between them. This CDR3 contains 13 residues.

This clonotype was seen only a few times. This chain uses TRBV7-9 with TRBJ1-1; D is ambiguous. Between the trimmed V and J ends, which lost 3 bases and 1 base, there was a span of 9 bases. Germline loops: CDR1 SEHNR, CDR2 FQNEAQ (reference sequence). The CDR3 totals 14 residues. The CDR3 bases are TGTGCCAGCAGCTTTACAGTTCCGAACACTGAAGCTTTCTTT. Its translation: CASSFTVPNTEAFF.

The sample holds a few counts of this clonotype. V is TRBV19 and J is TRBJ2-1; 10 bases are shared with TRBD1. The germline V gene encodes CDR1 LNHDA and CDR2 SQIVND (reference sequence). Trimming cost V 5 bases and J 9 bases; bases outside gene matches: 7. CDR3 size: 14 residues. CDR3 amino acids: CASSADRGRFEQFF. The CDR3 nucleotides read TGTGCCAGTAGTGCCGACAGGGGGCGGTTTGAGCAGTTCTTC.

This clonotype has only one observation. CDR3 loop: CASSPTASGGGANVLTF. The CDR3 DNA reads as TGCGCCAGCAGCCCCACGGCGTCGGGAGGTGGGGCCAACGTCCTGACTTTC. V and J are TRBV5-1 and TRBJ2-6, with 7 bases identical to TRBD2. V shed 4 bases, J shed 3 bases, and the junction held 10 bases outside the gene matches. Germline CDR1 is SGHRS and CDR2 is YFSETQ. The CDR3 consists of 17 residues.

This chain connects TRBV30 to TRBJ2-7; D not resolved. The CDR3 is 15 residues long. The germline V gene has CDR1 GTSNPN and CDR2 SVGIG (reference sequence). The V end lost 0 bases, the J end lost 1 base, and 13 bases lay between the germline ends. CDR3 sequence: CAWSVGLTISYEQYF. In nucleotides, the CDR3 is TGTGCCTGGAGTGTTGGTCTAACCATTTCCTACGAGCAGTACTTC. Full variable domain (missing parts from reference TRBV30 and TRBJ2-7): SQTIHQWPATLVQPVGSPLSLECTVEGTSNPNLYWYRQAAGRGLQLLFYSVGIGQISSEVPQNLSASRPQDRQFILSSKKLLLSDSGFYLCAWSVGLTISYEQYFGPGTRLTVT.

This clonotype has just a few counts. This sequence joins TRBV5-1 and TRBJ2-7, with D perhaps matching TRBD1 (6 bases). The germline gives CDR1 SGHRS, CDR2 YFSETQ. Trimming left V 4 bases short and J 6 bases short, with 14 bases between. The CDR3 has 13 amino acids. The chain's CDR3 is CASSSQGTGEQYF. The CDR3, as DNA: TGCGCCAGCAGCAGCCAGGGGACCGGCGAGCAGTACTTC.

Ten or more counts support this clonotype. The J gene is TRBJ2-1, the V gene TRBV5-1; D might be TRBD2 (5 bases). The CDR3 sequence is 15 residues long. Per germline, CDR1 SGHRS and CDR2 YFSETQ. V lost 9 bases and J lost 2, with 18 bases in between. CDR3 sequence (DNA): TGCGCCACCTCCCTTGGGAGCGTGACCTACAATGAGCAGTTCTTC. Encoded protein: CATSLGSVTYNEQFF.

This chain links TRBV12-3 or TRBV12-4 with TRBJ2-1, with TRBD2 identical over 8 bases. V trimming: 3 bases; J trimming: 8 bases; junction bases outside the gene matches: 6. This CDR3 has 14 amino acids. The chain's CDR3 is CASSLDYSGDEQFF. DNA for the CDR3: TGTGCCAGCAGTTTGGACTATAGCGGGGATGAGCAGTTCTTC.

V and J are TRBV5-1 and TRBJ2-1; D is unresolved. The CDR3 totals 14 residues. CDR1 is SGHRS, CDR2 YFSETQ, per germline. The V end lost 0 bases, the J end lost 2 bases, and 6 bases lay between the germline ends. CDR3 loop: CASSLGRTYNEQFF. CDR3 nucleotides: TGCGCCAGCAGCTTGGGAAGGACCTACAATGAGCAGTTCTTC.

This clonotype was observed many times. The genes are TRBV7-9 and TRBJ2-1; 9 nucleotides match TRBD2. V trimming: 1 base; J trimming: 2 bases; junction bases outside the gene matches: 6. From germline, CDR1 is SEHNR and CDR2 FQNEAQ (reference sequence). The CDR3 has 17 residues. The DNA of the CDR3 is TGTGCCAGCAGCTTAGGGGCCCTAGCGGGAACCTACAATGAGCAGTTCTTC. This encodes CASSLGALAGTYNEQFF.

This clonotype was detected a few times. The chain joins TRBV12-3 or TRBV12-4 to TRBJ2-7, with 8 nucleotides matching TRBD1. The CDR3 contains 14 residues. Trimming removed 5 bases from V and 6 bases from J; junction bases left unmatched: 9. CDR3 nucleotides: TGTGCCAGCAGTCCGCGGACAGGGCCCTCCGAGCAGTACTTC. It specifies CASSPRTGPSEQYF.

This rearrangement joins TRBV24-1 to TRBJ2-5, with D perhaps matching TRBD2 (5 bases). This CDR3 comprises 13 residues. The V and J ends lost 3 bases and 2 bases respectively, with 6 bases between them. Per germline, CDR1 KGHDR and CDR2 SFDVKD. The CDR3 DNA is TGTGCCACCAGTGATGAGGGTCAAGAGACCCAGTACTTC. Protein sequence: CATSDEGQETQYF.

This chain links TRBV9 with TRBJ2-1, with unresolved D. The length of the CDR3 is 13 residues. The germline V and J ends were trimmed by 1 base and 2 bases, with 4 bases remaining between them. Germline loops: CDR1 SGDLS, CDR2 YYNGEE. The CDR3: CASSVLPYNEQFF. The DNA of the CDR3 is TGTGCCAGCAGCGTATTGCCCTACAATGAGCAGTTCTTC.

Only a few counts were recorded for this clonotype. This chain links TRBV7-9 with TRBJ1-4; D is perhaps TRBD1 (6 bases). V was clipped by 0 bases and J by 13 bases, with 24 bases between them. The CDR3 runs to 17 residues. Per germline, CDR1 SEHNR and CDR2 FQNEAQ (reference sequence). The CDR3 loop reads CASSLAGAGPAKEGLFF. Here the CDR3 DNA reads TGTGCCAGCAGCTTAGCGGGGGCGGGGCCCGCCAAAGAGGGACTGTTTTTT.

The chain links TRBV6-5 to TRBJ2-1; no clear D gene. V lost 3 bases to trimming and J lost 9 bases, with 15 bases between them. CDR1 and CDR2 from the germline V gene are MNHEY and SVGAGI. This CDR3 is built from 14 residues. For the CDR3, the DNA is TGTGCCAGCAGTTATGGCTTTGAGCTACCTGAGCAGTTCTTC. This sequence encodes CASSYGFELPEQFF.

This clonotype was picked up a small number of times. V usage is TRBV29-1 and J usage is TRBJ2-7; D perhaps matches TRBD1 (6 bases). The germline V gene has CDR1 SQVTM and CDR2 ANQGSEA. The CDR3 runs to 13 residues. The V and J ends lost 0 bases and 7 bases respectively, with 13 bases between them. The chain's CDR3 is CSVEEYRGWEQYF. Here the CDR3 DNA reads TGCAGCGTTGAAGAGTATAGGGGGTGGGAGCAGTACTTC.

In nucleotides, the CDR3 is TGCAGTGCTAGAGGGAGCAGGGGTGAGACCCAGTACTTC. This sequence encodes CSARGSRGETQYF. This chain joins TRBV20-1 and TRBJ2-5; D is possibly TRBD1 (6 bases). The V end lost 1 base, the J end lost 5 bases, and 11 bases lay between the germline ends. The CDR3 consists of 13 residues. The V gene's germline CDR1 is DFQATT and CDR2 SNEGSKA (reference sequence).

The chain carries TRBV5-1 and TRBJ2-4; D is ambiguous. Per germline, CDR1 SGHRS and CDR2 YFSETQ. This CDR3 spans 17 amino acids. V lost 0 bases and J 0 bases, leaving 13 bases between the germline ends. The CDR3 DNA sequence: TGCGCCAGCAGCTTGGGACCCCAGCCTCTAGCCAAAAACATTCAGTACTTC. Residues: CASSLGPQPLAKNIQYF.

This clonotype was observed a handful of times. This chain links TRBV18 with TRBJ2-3; no reliable D call. V shed 0 bases and J shed 5 bases, with 6 bases lying between them. The CDR3 runs to 13 residues. In germline, CDR1 is KGHSH, CDR2 LQKENI. The CDR3 sequence: CASSPPSVDTQYF. As DNA, the CDR3 is TGTGCCAGCTCACCACCCTCCGTAGATACGCAGTATTTT. The whole variable domain, remainder taken from reference TRBV18 and TRBJ2-3, is NAGVMQNPRHLVRRRGQEARLRCSPMKGHSHVYWYRQLPEEGLKFMVYLQKENIIDESGMPKERFSAEFPKEGPSILRIQQVVRGDSAAYFCASSPPSVDTQYFGPGTRLTVL.

The genes are TRBV3-1 and TRBJ2-2; D is undetermined. This CDR3 comprises 14 residues. V shed 3 bases and J shed 0 bases, with 5 bases lying between them. The germline V gene encodes CDR1 LGHDT and CDR2 YNNKEL (reference sequence). CDR3 sequence (DNA): TGTGCCAGCAGCCATATCGCGAACACCGGGGAGCTGTTTTTT. This translates into CASSHIANTGELFF.

This clonotype was recorded at least ten times. The chain has TRBV12-3 or TRBV12-4 and TRBJ2-5; D gene uncertain. The length of the CDR3 is 12 residues. With 2 bases removed from V and 4 bases from J, the gap between germline ends came to 5 bases. Written as DNA, the CDR3 is TGTGCCAGCAGTTTACCACGAGAGACCCAGTACTTC. This sequence encodes CASSLPRETQYF.